What follows is one T cell receptor beta chain and its context. Its binding antigen is unknown. No qualities accompany the bases; no much larger clone lies one base away. Donors were healthy HIV-negative adults with no recently reported acute infections or vaccinations. Every donor was a Caucasian adult living in Nashville, Tennessee, USA. CD4+ T cells were enriched by magnetic negative selection, after which naive cells were positively selected on CD45RA and the negative fraction was taken as the memory subset. After blood collection by leukapheresis, PBMCs were isolated using Ficoll-Histopaque density gradient centrifugation and then cryopreserved in the vapor phase of liquid nitrogen. Analytical flow cytometry was used to check the purity and quantity of every magnetically sorted T cell population. Each sorted fraction had its genomic DNA isolated and then quantified by UV absorbance on a Nanodrop 2000c.

Deletion took 7 bases off V and 9 bases off J, with a span of 11 bases between the germline ends. The CDR3, cysteine through phenylalanine, is 11 amino acids long. Only CDR3 DNA remains: 33 bases, in frame from the first base. The germline V gene (reference sequence) supplies CDR1 SEHNR and CDR2 FQNEAQ. TCR CDR3 regions were amplified from genomic DNA by multiplex PCR using the deep immunoSEQ assay. Genomic DNA extracted from each cell subset was distributed evenly over all wells of several immunoSEQ 96-well plates, and each plate served as one replicate. For sorted subsets, 200 to 250 ng of genomic DNA, equivalent to 25,000 to 35,000 T cell genomes, went into each replicate PCR. Purified libraries were quantified with a Qubit 3.0 fluorometer, sized on a Bioanalyzer 2100, and re-quantified with the KAPA Library Quantification kit. Every immunoSEQ 96-well plate was sequenced on a separate single-read 150-cycle Illumina NextSeq 550 flow cell. The original methods were these. The immunoSEQ output contained only junctional sequences without quality scores, so filtering could not match that applied to full-length reads. To assign V/J genes and CDR3, sequences were annotated using PyIR, a Python wrapper for IgBLAST v1.9, with IMGT germline references. Reads were removed for weak V/J assignments (E-value above 1e-6), missing CDR3, stop codons, out-of-frame junctions, or ambiguous translated residues. V3J clonotypes were defined as sequences sharing an identical inferred V gene, J gene, and CDR3 amino acid sequence. To compute the percentage overlap between repertoires, the number of shared unique clonotypes was divided by the size of the smaller repertoire. Richness of each repertoire was evaluated using RTK rarefaction, the Chao1 estimator, and Recon v2.1 estimates of unobserved clonotypes. OLGA was used to compute generation probabilities for all TCRbeta clonotypes that the gDNA method yielded from a few donors. As stored in TCRdb, this immuneACCESS dataset retains in-frame rearrangements with V and J assigned. A fraction of the clones does not appear; measured against another copy, unresolved V genes explain less than half of the discrepancy, and the remainder lacks a known reason. V, J and clone size derive from that table, while D and trimming were established from the DNA sequence. Across this sample there are around 1.1 million clones, with roughly 80% seen only once. The ten largest clones represent about 0.89% of the sample.

The data stem from a study of shared clonotypes between healthy human individuals (dated by TCRdb to the early 2020s). In terms of the full investigation: Three men and two women, aged 18 to 49 years, made up the cohort. For each donor, CD4 naive and CD4 memory were each given three plates, CD8 naive was given two plates, and CD8 memory was given one plate. To estimate repertoire size and how much clonotype sharing occurs between individuals, the study deeply sequenced the blood TCR repertoires of roughly 5 healthy adults. Libraries were prepared and TCR repertoires were sequenced by different laboratories using diverse techniques, in order to increase sequencing depth and limit assay-specific biases. Per donor, leukapheresis produced somewhere between about 0.94 and 8.9 billion PBMCs. The full study reports these points: Sampling was restricted to blood, and TCR repertoires in tissue are likely to differ from TCR repertoires in blood. Incomplete sequencing was indicated by rarefaction of sorted-subset datasets, despite the large sequencing depth. Across a few donors, about 5% of naive CD4, approximately 4% of naive CD8, roughly 2.3% of memory CD4, and under 0.45% of memory CD8 clonotypes were shared. Naive subsets generally had larger estimated clonotype richness than memory subsets. Compared with non-shared clonotypes, clonotypes shared by all four sorted-subset donors had higher generation probabilities. The genetic and exposure-history diversity represented was limited by the small number of donors. Based on pairwise subsampling, the degree of clonotype sharing among donors was expected to be affected by sequencing depth.

This clonotype was sampled from a man younger than 35 in good health. Some clones in this sample may be carry-over from other donors' samples. This chain joins TRBV7-9 to TRBJ2-3, with TRBD2 as a weak D call on 6 bases. Sequencing was carried out using memory CD4+ T cells from PBMCs. This specimen's cell subset or site label, per the study, means: CD45RA-negative fraction. In nucleotide form, the sequence is TGTGCCAGCAAACCGGAGGGAACGCAGTATTTT. Its protein product is CASKPEGTQYF.